The clone carrying this T cell receptor (beta chain) was seen a handful of times. The primer mix had 60 Vbeta and 13 Jbeta primers. Clones were sequenced by immunoSEQ multiplex PCR, and TCRdb holds only the in-frame ones, with some missing. The sample holds approximately 150,000 clones, 75% to 80% seen once. Germline V gives CDR1 MRHNA, CDR2 SNTAGT. This CDR3 contains 14 residues. Trimming removed 0 bases from V and 8 bases from J, with 11 bases in between. These data are taken from a study of cytomegalovirus exposure and HLA in healthy donors. The rearrangement uses TRBV6-4 and TRBJ2-1; a weak D match, TRBD2 (5 bases). Sequenced input: PBMCs. The TCR sequence derives from a woman younger than 30 in good health and CMV-seropositive. The CDR3 loop reads CASSDSKGGDEQFF. The DNA of the CDR3 is TGTGCCAGCAGTGACTCGAAAGGAGGCGATGAGCAGTTCTTC.